Here is one T cell receptor beta chain with its context. Its cognate antigen is unknown. The sample comes from a study of T cells in localized non-small cell lung cancer. Overall study results and limits: Tumor showed lower T cell clonality than uninvolved adjacent lung, where it was highest. Higher T cell density in the blood was associated with longer overall survival, whereas higher adjacent-lung clonality associated with shorter survival. Adjacent lung exhibited a median of 57 among the 100 most abundant tumor clones.

The CDR3 sequence is 17 residues long. V was cut by 2 bases and J by 2 bases, with 16 bases left in between. Germline CDR1 is SGHNT and CDR2 is YENEEA. The data were produced by immunoSEQ multiplex PCR, yet TCRdb's version contains in-frame clones alone and is incomplete. This table holds thousands of clones, roughly 21% found once. This chain uses TRBV11-3 with TRBJ2-1; weak D call: TRBD2 (7 bases). Sequenced material: lung tumor tissue, taken before any cancer treatment. The clonotype comes from a male donor aged 60 or older with stage II lung adenocarcinoma. CDR3 DNA sequence: TGTGCCAGCAGCTTATTGGTCGGGGGGCTTACCTACAATGAGCAGTTCTTC. Amino acid sequence: CASSLLVGGLTYNEQFF.